A selection of T cell receptor beta chains follows, all from one sample in a study of shared clonotypes between healthy human individuals. Generated by immunoSEQ multiplex PCR, the TCRdb table keeps only in-frame clones and is missing some. The sample shows approximately 2,000,000 clones, around 92% of them seen only once. Sequencing was carried out using naive CD4+ T cells from PBMCs. Every receptor here comes from a man between 18 and 35 years old in good health. Some clones in this sample may be carry-over from other donors' samples. CDR3s include the opening cysteine and the closing phenylalanine or tryptophan. D genes are given only for firm matches. Where a row states a size, it is once, few, many or the class of an expanded clone; other rows omit it.

V gene,clone size,J gene,D gene,CDR3 DNA,CDR3 protein
TRBV6-5,.,TRBJ2-5,TRBD1,TGTGCCAGCAGCCACCGGGACAGGGGGCAAGAGACCCAGTACTTC,CASSHRDRGQETQYF
TRBV10-3,.,TRBJ2-2,.,TGTGCCATCAGTGAGTCCCTTTCGAACACCGGGGAGCTGTTTTTT,CAISESLSNTGELFF
TRBV11-3,.,TRBJ2-5,TRBD2,TGTGCCAGCAGTATCCACGGGAGGTCGGAGACCCAGTACTTC,CASSIHGRSETQYF
TRBV5-1,.,TRBJ2-7,.,TGCGCCAGCAGCTTGGTCCCAGGAACCCTAGAGTTGTACGAGCAGTACTTC,CASSLVPGTLELYEQYF
TRBV2,.,TRBJ2-7,TRBD1,TGTGCCAGCAGTGTGGACAGGGTCTACGAGCAGTACTTC,CASSVDRVYEQYF
TRBV28,.,TRBJ1-2,.,TGTGCCAGCAGCCCGGGGGGCGCAGACTATGGCTACACCTTC,CASSPGGADYGYTF
TRBV29-1,.,TRBJ1-2,TRBD1,TGCAGCTCTGGGGACTTAATAACAGGGGCGACCTTC,CSSGDLITGATF
TRBV5-4,once,TRBJ2-7,.,TGTGCCAGCAGCCCCCGGGGACGGGGTAACGAGCAGTACTTC,CASSPRGRGNEQYF
TRBV27,.,TRBJ1-1,.,TGTGCCAGCAGTACAGGGCCGGTCCCCCGGACTGAAGCTTTCTTT,CASSTGPVPRTEAFF
TRBV5-1,.,TRBJ2-3,TRBD2,TGCGCCAGCAGCCCGGGACTAGCGGGGCCCTATACGCAGTATTTT,CASSPGLAGPYTQYF
TRBV11-2,.,TRBJ2-5,.,TGTGCCAGCAGCTTAGAGGGAGAGACCCAGTACTTC,CASSLEGETQYF
TRBV28,.,TRBJ2-7,TRBD2,TGTGCCAGCAGTCCCGGGACTAGCGGATCGTGGGAGCAGTACTTC,CASSPGTSGSWEQYF
TRBV5-1,few,TRBJ1-1,TRBD1,TGCGCCAGCAGCTCAGGACAGGGGACTGAAGCTTTCTTT,CASSSGQGTEAFF
TRBV18,.,TRBJ2-2,TRBD1,TGTGCCAGCTCAGTCGACAGGGTCGGAGTAACCGGGGAGCTGTTTTTT,CASSVDRVGVTGELFF
TRBV28,.,TRBJ1-2,.,TGTGCCAGCAGCCCATGGGCAGGGTACTATGGCTACACCTTC,CASSPWAGYYGYTF
TRBV6-5,.,TRBJ1-5,.,TGTGCCAGCAGTTACTCTGGTTCTTATCAGCCCCAGCATTTT,CASSYSGSYQPQHF
TRBV29-1,.,TRBJ2-3,TRBD1,TGCAGCGTTGAAATGACAGGGGAGGATACGCAGTATTTT,CSVEMTGEDTQYF
TRBV4-1,.,TRBJ2-1,TRBD1,TGCGCCAGCAGCCAAAGGGACAGGAGCTCCTACAATGAGCAGTTCTTC,CASSQRDRSSYNEQFF
TRBV29-1,.,TRBJ1-1,.,TGCAGCGCCACCGGGACACAGAACACTGAAGCTTTCTTT,CSATGTQNTEAFF
TRBV9,.,TRBJ2-5,.,TGTGCCAGCAGCGTAGATAGTGAAGAGACCCAGTACTTC,CASSVDSEETQYF
TRBV19,.,TRBJ2-1,.,TGTGCCAGTAGTATTTGGGGATCAGGACTACACAATGAGCAGTTCTTC,CASSIWGSGLHNEQFF
TRBV7-9,.,TRBJ2-7,.,TGTGCCAGCAGCCTACTACCGAACGGCGACGAGCAGTACTTC,CASSLLPNGDEQYF